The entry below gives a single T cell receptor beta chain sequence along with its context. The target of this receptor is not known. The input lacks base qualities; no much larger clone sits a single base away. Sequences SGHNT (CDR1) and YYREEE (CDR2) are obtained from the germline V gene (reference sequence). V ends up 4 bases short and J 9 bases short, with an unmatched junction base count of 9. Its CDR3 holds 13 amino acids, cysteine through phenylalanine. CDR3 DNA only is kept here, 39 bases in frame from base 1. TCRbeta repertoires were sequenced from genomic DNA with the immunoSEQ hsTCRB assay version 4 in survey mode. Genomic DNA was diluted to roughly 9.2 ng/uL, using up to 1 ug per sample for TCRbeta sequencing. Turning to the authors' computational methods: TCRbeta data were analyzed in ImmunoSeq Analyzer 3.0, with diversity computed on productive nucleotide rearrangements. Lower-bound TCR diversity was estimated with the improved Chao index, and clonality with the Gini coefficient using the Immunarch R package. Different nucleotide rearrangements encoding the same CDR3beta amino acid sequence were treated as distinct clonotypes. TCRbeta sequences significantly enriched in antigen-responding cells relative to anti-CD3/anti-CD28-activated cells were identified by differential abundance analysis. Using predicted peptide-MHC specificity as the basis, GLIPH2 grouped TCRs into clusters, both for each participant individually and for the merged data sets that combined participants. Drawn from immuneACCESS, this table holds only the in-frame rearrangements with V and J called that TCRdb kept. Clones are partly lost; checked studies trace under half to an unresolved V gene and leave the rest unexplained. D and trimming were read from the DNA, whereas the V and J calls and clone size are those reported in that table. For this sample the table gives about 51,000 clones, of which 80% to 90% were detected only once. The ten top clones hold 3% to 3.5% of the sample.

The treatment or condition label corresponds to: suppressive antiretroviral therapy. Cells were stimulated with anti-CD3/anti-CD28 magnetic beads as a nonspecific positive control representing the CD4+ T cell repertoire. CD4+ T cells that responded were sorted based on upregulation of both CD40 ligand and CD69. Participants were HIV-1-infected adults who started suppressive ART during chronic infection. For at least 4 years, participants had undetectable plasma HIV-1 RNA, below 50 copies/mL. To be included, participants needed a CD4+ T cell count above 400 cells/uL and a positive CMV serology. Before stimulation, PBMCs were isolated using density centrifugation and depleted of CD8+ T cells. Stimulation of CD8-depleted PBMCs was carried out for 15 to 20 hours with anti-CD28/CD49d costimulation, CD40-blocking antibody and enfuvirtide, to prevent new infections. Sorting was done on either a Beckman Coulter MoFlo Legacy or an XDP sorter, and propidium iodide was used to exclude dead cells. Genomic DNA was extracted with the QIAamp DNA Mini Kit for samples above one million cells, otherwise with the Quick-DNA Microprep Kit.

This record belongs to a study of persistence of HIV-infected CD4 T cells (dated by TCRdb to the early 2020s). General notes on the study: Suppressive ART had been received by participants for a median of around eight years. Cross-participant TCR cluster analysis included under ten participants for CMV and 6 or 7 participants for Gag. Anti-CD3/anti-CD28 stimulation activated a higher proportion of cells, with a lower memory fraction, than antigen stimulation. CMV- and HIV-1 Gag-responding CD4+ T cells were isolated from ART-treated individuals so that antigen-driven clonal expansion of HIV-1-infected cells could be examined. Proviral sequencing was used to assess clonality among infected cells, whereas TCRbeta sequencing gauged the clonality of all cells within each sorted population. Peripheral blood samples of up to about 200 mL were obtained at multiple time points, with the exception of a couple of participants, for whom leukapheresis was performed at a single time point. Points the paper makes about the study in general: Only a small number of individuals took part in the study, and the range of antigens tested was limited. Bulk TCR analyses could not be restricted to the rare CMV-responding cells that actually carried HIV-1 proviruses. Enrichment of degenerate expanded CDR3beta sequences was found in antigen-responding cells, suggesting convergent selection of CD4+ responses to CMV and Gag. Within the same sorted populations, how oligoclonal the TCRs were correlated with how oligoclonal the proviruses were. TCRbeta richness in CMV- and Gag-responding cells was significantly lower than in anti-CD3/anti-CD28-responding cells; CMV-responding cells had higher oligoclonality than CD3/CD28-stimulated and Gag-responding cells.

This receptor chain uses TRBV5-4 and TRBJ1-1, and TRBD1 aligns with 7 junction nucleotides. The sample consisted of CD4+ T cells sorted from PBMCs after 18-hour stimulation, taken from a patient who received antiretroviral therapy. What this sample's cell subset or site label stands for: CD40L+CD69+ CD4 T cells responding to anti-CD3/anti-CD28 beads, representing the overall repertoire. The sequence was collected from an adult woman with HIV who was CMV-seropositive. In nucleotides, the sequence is TGTGCCAGCAGCCTGACGGGACAGCAGAAAGCTTTCTTT. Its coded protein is CASSLTGQQKAFF.